This T cell receptor beta chain was recorded in a study of blood T cells in healthy people across ages. Study results and caveats: The recorded TCR beta diversity per million T cells decreased in a roughly linear manner with age. Whereas aged donors had fewer naive CD4+ cells, long-lived donors had more of them and higher diversity. The authors considered diversity estimates from one million T cells to be underestimates.

The germline V and J ends were trimmed by 0 bases and 0 bases, with 12 bases remaining between them. The CDR3 extends over 18 amino acids. It was with a sample-barcoded 5' primer and a J-beta primer mix that a second PCR of about 7 to 12 cycles was run. Template switching added a 12-random-nucleotide identifier to every cDNA molecule. TCRdb reanalysed the 5' RACE reads using MiXCR and keeps one entry per CDR3 protein. The sample includes approximately 1.5 million distinct CDR3 sequences, about 31% of them seen just once. To note about this clonotype: Antigen: not known. A much bigger clone sits one base away, suggesting this may be a read error. This likely comes from a read error, as the CDR3 has no conserved phenylalanine or tryptophan at its end.

Sequenced sample: blood. The TCR was taken from a woman aged 30 to 39 in good health. This chain joins TRBV12-3 or TRBV12-4 and TRBJ2-6; D is perhaps TRBD2 (6 bases). The CDR3: CASSLALGGSSGANVLTC. The CDR3 nucleotides are TGTGCCAGCAGTTTAGCCCTAGGAGGGAGCTCTGGGGCCAACGTCCTGACTTGC.